The 29 T cell receptor beta chains reported below all come from one sample, sequenced in a study of beta chain features in type 1 diabetes. Expressed TCRB transcripts were sequenced because the isolated RNA had all been reverse transcribed beforehand. Sequencing was performed with immunoSEQ multiplex PCR; in TCRdb, only in-frame clones are kept and a portion is missing. The sample shows under 250,000 clones, around 14% of them seen only once. Sequenced material: naive CD4+ T cells from blood. The source of these receptors is a woman between 40 and 55 years old in good health.

This chain joins TRBV7-2 and TRBJ2-7; 7 nucleotides align to TRBD2. CDR1 and CDR2 (germline): SGHTA, FQGNSA. Losses at the gene ends were 4 bases for V and 2 bases for J; bases not matched to a gene: 5. CDR3 length equals 14 residues. CDR3 sequence: CASSSDGLAYEQYF. CDR3 coding DNA: TGTGCCAGCAGCTCAGATGGACTAGCCTACGAGCAGTACTTC. The whole variable domain, filled in from reference TRBV7-2 and TRBJ2-7, reads GAGVSQSPSNKVTEKGKDVELRCDPISGHTALYWYRQSLGQGLEFLIYFQGNSAPDKSGLPSDRFSAERTGGSVSTLTIQRTQQEDSAVYLCASSSDGLAYEQYFGPGTRLTVT.

The V gene is TRBV2, the J gene TRBJ2-5, with 13 nucleotides matching TRBD2. With 3 bases clipped from V and 5 bases from J, the junction kept 12 bases outside the gene matches. Germline CDR1 SNHLY, CDR2 FYNNEI. CDR3 size: 18 residues. CDR3 sequence (DNA): TGTGCCAGCAGTGACCTCCGACTAGCGGGGGGCTCGAGGGAGACCCAGTACTTC. Translation: CASSDLRLAGGSRETQYF.

This rearrangement joins TRBV7-4 to TRBJ1-6; a weak D match, TRBD1 (5 bases). CDR1 is SGHVT, CDR2 SQSDAQ, per germline. CDR3 size: 14 residues. Trimming stripped 10 bases from V and 5 bases from J, with 15 bases between. The CDR3 reads CATLGQQNNSPLHF. The CDR3 nucleotides read TGTGCCACCCTGGGGCAGCAAAATAATTCACCCCTCCACTTT.

The chain has TRBV15 and TRBJ1-5, with D possibly being TRBD1 (6 bases). The germline CDR1 and CDR2 sequences are LNHNV and YYDKDF (reference sequence). The CDR3 totals 16 residues. V shed 0 bases and J shed 2 bases, with 11 bases lying between them. The CDR3 loop is CATSRDLQGGNQPQHF. In DNA form, the CDR3 reads TGTGCCACCAGCAGAGACCTACAGGGAGGCAATCAGCCCCAGCATTTT.

V gene TRBV4-1 combines with J gene TRBJ2-7; 7 positions agree with TRBD1. Germline CDR1 MGHRA, CDR2 YSYEKL. V was clipped by 1 base and J by 7 bases; unmatched bases: 16. This CDR3 region has 17 residues. Written as DNA, the CDR3 is TGCGCCAGCAGCCAAGTCGTAGGGAATAGGGGCAGGGGGGAGCAGTACTTC. The encoded protein is CASSQVVGNRGRGEQYF.

The chain employs TRBV14 and TRBJ2-7, with a possible D match to TRBD2 (5 bases). Germline V gene lookup returns CDR1 SGHDN and CDR2 FVKESK. Trimming removed 1 base from V and 3 bases from J, with 7 bases in between. The CDR3 sequence is 13 residues long. The CDR3 loop reads CASSQVGNYEQYF. The CDR3 nucleotides are TGTGCCAGCAGCCAAGTCGGGAACTACGAGCAGTACTTC.

The rearrangement links TRBV11-2 to TRBJ2-1; perhaps TRBD2 as D (6 bases). Germline V gives CDR1 SGHAT, CDR2 FQNNGV. Trimming removed 2 bases from V and 5 bases from J, with 13 bases in between. The CDR3 extends over 15 amino acids. CDR3 nucleotide sequence: TGTGCCAGCAGCTTAAATAGCGGCGGAAACAATGAGCAGTTCTTC. This codes for CASSLNSGGNNEQFF.

This clone was seen only a few times. Here the CDR3 reads CSVALNTGDSYGYTF. The CDR3 region has the DNA TGCAGCGTTGCCCTGAATACAGGGGACAGCTATGGCTACACCTTC. V is TRBV29-1 and J is TRBJ1-2; the match to TRBD1 covers 7 bases. CDR1 is SQVTM, CDR2 ANQGSEA, per germline. The V segment lost 4 bases and the J segment 4 bases; nucleotides outside the gene matches: 12. The length of the CDR3 is 15 residues.

Only a few counts were recorded for this clone. Written as DNA, the CDR3 is TGTGCCACCAGCAGAGATTTATATGAGCAGTTCTTC. This sequence encodes CATSRDLYEQFF. This chain joins TRBV15 and TRBJ2-1; D is unresolved. Trimming pared 0 bases from V and 8 bases from J, leaving 5 bases between. CDR3 length equals 12 residues. Germline-derived CDR1 and CDR2 are LNHNV and YYDKDF (reference sequence).

A few counts support this clone. The gene calls are TRBV2 and TRBJ1-4; 8 nucleotides line up with TRBD1. After removal of 8 bases from V and 8 bases from J, the junction contained 7 bases not matched to a gene. Germline V gene sequence: CDR1 SNHLY, CDR2 FYNNEI. The CDR3 is 13 amino acids. CDR3 nucleotide sequence: TGTGCCAGCGGGCAGGGGGCTTGGGAAAAACTGTTTTTT. It codes for CASGQGAWEKLFF.

The V call is TRBV6-5, the J call TRBJ2-2; D gene uncertain. The germline gives CDR1 MNHEY, CDR2 SVGAGI. Trimming cost V 6 bases and J 4 bases, with 6 bases left between them. The CDR3 consists of 12 residues. In DNA, the CDR3 is TGTGCCAGCAGAACTATCACCGGGGAGCTGTTTTTT. It codes for CASRTITGELFF.

This clone was seen a handful of times. V is TRBV5-6 and J is TRBJ1-1; D gene ambiguous. The V gene's germline CDR1 is SGHDT and CDR2 YYEEEE. V lost 2 bases, J lost 1 base, and 12 bases lay in between. The length of the CDR3 is 15 residues. CDR3 coding DNA: TGTGCCAGCAGCTTTCGTGCAGGTGGGAACACTGAAGCTTTCTTT. Translating gives CASSFRAGGNTEAFF.

The chain links TRBV21-1 to TRBJ1-4; TRBD1 reflects the table's D call only, with no check against the DNA. TRBV21-1 has pseudogene status. This CDR3 has 14 amino acids. This CDR3 is CASRGTGDNEKLFF. Here the CDR3 DNA reads TGTGCCAGCAGAGGGACAGGCGATAATGAAAAACTGTTTTTT.

There are a few counts of this clone. The chain carries TRBV10-2 and TRBJ2-1, with D hard to call. Per germline, CDR1 WSHSY and CDR2 SAAADI. CDR3 length: 13 residues. The V end lost 2 bases, the J end lost 8 bases, and 10 bases lay between the germline ends. The CDR3 loop reads CASSEPLVYEQFF. DNA of the CDR3: TGCGCCAGCAGTGAGCCCCTAGTATATGAGCAGTTCTTC.

This clone was found a few times. This chain joins TRBV2 and TRBJ1-4; D gene ambiguous. Germline CDR1 is SNHLY and CDR2 is FYNNEI. V shed 7 bases and J shed 7 bases, with 16 bases lying between them. The CDR3 contains 14 residues. DNA for the CDR3: TGTGCCAGCAATTGGGGTTCCGGGAGTGAAAAACTGTTTTTT. Translation gives CASNWGSGSEKLFF.

The chain carries TRBV4-3 and TRBJ2-3, with a weak D call TRBD2 (6 bases). The CDR3 contains 18 residues. V lost 0 bases, J lost 6 bases, and 22 bases lay in between. Germline V gives CDR1 LGHNA, CDR2 YSLEER. CDR3 bases: TGCGCCAGCAGCCAAGAAGGCCCCGGAGGGACCGGCGGGGATACGCAGTATTTT. This encodes CASSQEGPGGTGGDTQYF.

This clone was seen a few times. The J gene is TRBJ2-3, the V gene TRBV10-1, with 12 bases aligning to TRBD1. CDR1 is WNHNN, CDR2 SYGVQD, per germline (reference sequence). After removal of 5 bases from V and 5 bases from J, the junction contained 11 bases not matched to a gene. This CDR3 has 17 residues. CDR3 sequence: CASSRTGTGGFQDTQYF. The CDR3 coding sequence is TGCGCCAGCAGTAGAACCGGGACAGGGGGCTTTCAAGATACGCAGTATTTT.

The J gene is TRBJ1-3, the V gene TRBV4-1; D remains ambiguous. In germline, CDR1 is MGHRA, CDR2 YSYEKL. V was pared by 0 bases and J by 0 bases, with 18 bases between. The CDR3 is 19 residues long. CDR3 sequence (DNA): TGCGCCAGCAGCCAAGATGCACCAGGTATCGCTCACTCTGGAAACACCATATATTTT. Amino acids: CASSQDAPGIAHSGNTIYF.

The chain has TRBV18 and TRBJ2-1; 11 bases are shared with TRBD1. Germline lookup yields CDR1 KGHSH and CDR2 LQKENI. V lost 3 bases and J lost 7; bases outside the gene matches: 8. This CDR3 spans 16 amino acids. The CDR3 coding sequence is TGTGCCAGCTCACCCTTCCGGGACAGGGGGAAGAATGAGCAGTTCTTC. Its translation is CASSPFRDRGKNEQFF. The full variable domain, with the rest looked up from reference TRBV18 and TRBJ2-1, is NAGVMQNPRHLVRRRGQEARLRCSPMKGHSHVYWYRQLPEEGLKFMVYLQKENIIDESGMPKERFSAEFPKEGPSILRIQQVVRGDSAAYFCASSPFRDRGKNEQFFGPGTRLTVL.

This clone was picked up a small number of times. The chain employs TRBV11-2 and TRBJ2-4, with no clear D. The CDR3 is made up of 16 amino acids. Deletions cut 0 bases from V and 0 bases from J, with 9 bases between. Germline values: CDR1 SGHAT, CDR2 FQNNGV. The CDR3 DNA is TGTGCCAGCAGCTTAGAGCTGGGCCCAGCCAAAAACATTCAGTACTTC. This translates into CASSLELGPAKNIQYF.

The sample holds a few counts of this clone. The rearrangement links TRBV7-2 to TRBJ2-3, with 11 bases matching TRBD2. CDR1 is SGHTA and CDR2 is FQGNSA in the germline V gene. There are 19 residues in the CDR3. V trimming: 4 bases; J trimming: 0 bases; junction bases outside the gene matches: 12. CDR3 residues: CASSSRHNIAGGSTDTQYF. The CDR3 coding sequence is TGTGCCAGCAGCTCCCGTCACAATATAGCGGGGGGGAGCACAGATACGCAGTATTTT. Filled out from reference TRBV7-2 and TRBJ2-3, the complete variable domain reads GAGVSQSPSNKVTEKGKDVELRCDPISGHTALYWYRQSLGQGLEFLIYFQGNSAPDKSGLPSDRFSAERTGGSVSTLTIQRTQQEDSAVYLCASSSRHNIAGGSTDTQYFGPGTRLTVL.

This clone was observed many times. CDR3 coding DNA: TGTGCCAGCAGTTCACTAGTCGGGGAGCAGTTCTTC. Protein product: CASSSLVGEQFF. The V and J genes are TRBV2 and TRBJ2-1; tentative D call: TRBD2 (5 bases). This CDR3 has 12 residues. Trimming removed 5 bases from V and 10 bases from J, with 12 bases in between. Per the germline V gene, CDR1 is SNHLY and CDR2 is FYNNEI.

The chain has TRBV19 and TRBJ1-2; 7 bases are a match to TRBD1. The CDR3 sequence is 14 residues long. The germline V gene has CDR1 LNHDA and CDR2 SQIVND (reference sequence). V lost 6 bases and J lost 0; bases outside the gene matches: 4. The CDR3 loop is CASRGQSPNYGYTF. DNA of the CDR3: TGTGCCAGTAGGGGACAGTCACCTAACTATGGCTACACCTTC.

There are many counts of this clone. The chain has TRBV7-9 and TRBJ2-1; D is perhaps TRBD1 (5 bases). This CDR3 region has 13 residues. Germline-derived CDR1 and CDR2 are SEHNR and FQNEAQ (reference sequence). With 2 bases removed from V and 7 bases from J, the gap between germline ends came to 9 bases. CDR3 DNA sequence: TGTGCCAGCAGCTTACAGGGTAGTAATGAGCAGTTCTTC. Translation: CASSLQGSNEQFF.

This clone was recorded a few times. The chain uses TRBV11-2 and TRBJ1-1; tentatively, D is TRBD1 (5 bases). In germline, CDR1 is SGHAT, CDR2 FQNNGV. The CDR3 runs to 15 residues. Trimming removed 5 bases from V and 7 bases from J, with 20 bases in between. The CDR3 coding sequence is TGTGCCAGCAGCCTATCGCCGGCGGGGCAGGGTGAAGCTTTCTTT. It specifies CASSLSPAGQGEAFF.

In its sample, this clone was seen once. This chain uses TRBV5-1 with TRBJ1-2; 7 nucleotides agree with TRBD1. The CDR3 covers 15 residues. Unmatched junction bases numbered 7, after V lost 0 bases and J lost 5 bases. CDR1 is SGHRS, CDR2 YFSETQ, per germline. The CDR3, as DNA: TGCGCCAGCAGCTTGGAAGGGGGCGGGGAATATGGCTACACCTTC. Its translation: CASSLEGGGEYGYTF.

The table lists this clone with a few counts. This chain joins TRBV4-3 and TRBJ1-2, with TRBD1 as a possible D gene (5 bases). V lost 1 base and J lost 7, with 13 bases in between. CDR1 and CDR2 from the germline V gene are LGHNA and YSLEER. This CDR3 spans 14 amino acids. The CDR3 region has the DNA TGCGCCAGCAGCCAAGCAATGTCAGGGTTTGGCTACACCTTC. Translating it yields CASSQAMSGFGYTF.

The chain uses TRBV6-5 and TRBJ2-7; D is perhaps TRBD1 (6 bases). V lost 8 bases and J 2 bases, leaving 13 bases between the germline ends. The CDR3 has 13 residues. Germline CDR1 is MNHEY and CDR2 is SVGAGI. CDR3 nucleotides: TGTGCCAGCCGAAGGGACAAAACCTACGAGCAGTACTTC. Translation: CASRRDKTYEQYF.

This clone has only a few counts. This rearrangement joins TRBV4-1 to TRBJ2-4; TRBD2 matches 9 bases. Germline V gives CDR1 MGHRA, CDR2 YSYEKL. V lost 3 bases, J lost 3 bases, and 9 bases stayed unmatched. The CDR3 runs 17 residues. In DNA, the CDR3 is TGCGCCAGCAGCCATGTCCTAGCGGGGCTGGTCAAAAACATTCAGTACTTC. Its translation is CASSHVLAGLVKNIQYF.